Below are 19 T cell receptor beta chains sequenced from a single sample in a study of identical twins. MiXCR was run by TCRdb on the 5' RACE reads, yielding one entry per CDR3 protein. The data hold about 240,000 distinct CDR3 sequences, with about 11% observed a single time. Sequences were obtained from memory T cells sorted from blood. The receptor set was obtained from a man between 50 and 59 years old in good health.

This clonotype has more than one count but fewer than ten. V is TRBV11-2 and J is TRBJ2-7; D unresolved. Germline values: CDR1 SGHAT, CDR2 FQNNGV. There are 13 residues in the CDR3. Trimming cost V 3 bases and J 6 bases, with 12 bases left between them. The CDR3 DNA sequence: TGTGCCAGCAGCTTGGAAAGGTCAGCCGAGCAGTACTTC. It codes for CASSLERSAEQYF.

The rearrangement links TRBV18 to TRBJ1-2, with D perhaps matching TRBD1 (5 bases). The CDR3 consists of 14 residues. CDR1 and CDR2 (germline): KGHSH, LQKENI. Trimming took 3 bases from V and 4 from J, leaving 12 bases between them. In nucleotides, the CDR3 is TGTGCCAGCTCACCTCCCGGGACGATCTATGGCTACACCTTC. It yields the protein CASSPPGTIYGYTF.

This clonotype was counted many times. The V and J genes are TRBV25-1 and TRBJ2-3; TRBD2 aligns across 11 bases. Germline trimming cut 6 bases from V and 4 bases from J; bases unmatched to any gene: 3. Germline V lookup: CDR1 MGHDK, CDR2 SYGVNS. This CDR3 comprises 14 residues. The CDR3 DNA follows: TGTGCCAGCAGCTTAGCGGGGGGGCCAGATACGCAGTATTTT. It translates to CASSLAGGPDTQYF.

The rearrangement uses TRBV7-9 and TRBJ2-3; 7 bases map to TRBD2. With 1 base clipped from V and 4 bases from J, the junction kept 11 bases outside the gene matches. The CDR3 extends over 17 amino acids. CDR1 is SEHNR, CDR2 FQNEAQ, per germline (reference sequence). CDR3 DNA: TGTGCCAGCAGCTTAGATGGGGAGGGCTCGGTTCCAGATACGCAGTATTTT. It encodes CASSLDGEGSVPDTQYF.

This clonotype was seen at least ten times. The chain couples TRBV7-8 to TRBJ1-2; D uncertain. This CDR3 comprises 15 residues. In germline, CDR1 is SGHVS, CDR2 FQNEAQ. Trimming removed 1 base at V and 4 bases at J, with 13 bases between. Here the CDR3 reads CASSLVPGSVYGYTF. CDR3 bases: TGTGCCAGCAGCTTAGTTCCGGGTTCCGTCTATGGCTACACCTTC.

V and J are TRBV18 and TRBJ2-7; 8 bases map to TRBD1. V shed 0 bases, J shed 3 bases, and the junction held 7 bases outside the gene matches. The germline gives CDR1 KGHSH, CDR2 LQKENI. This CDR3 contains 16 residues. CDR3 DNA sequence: TGTGCCAGCTCACCACCAAGTGACAGGGGTTTCTACGAGCAGTACTTC. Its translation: CASSPPSDRGFYEQYF.

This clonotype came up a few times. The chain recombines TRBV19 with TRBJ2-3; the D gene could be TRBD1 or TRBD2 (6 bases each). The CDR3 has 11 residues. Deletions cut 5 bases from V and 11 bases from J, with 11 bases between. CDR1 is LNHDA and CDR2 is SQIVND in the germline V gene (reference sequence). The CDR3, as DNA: TGTGCCAGTAGTGACGGGGGCGGGCAGTATTTT. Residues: CASSDGGGQYF.

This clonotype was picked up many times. The CDR3 sequence: CSVEKTQPGDTQYF. The DNA of the CDR3 is TGCAGCGTTGAGAAGACCCAACCCGGGGATACGCAGTATTTT. This chain links TRBV29-1 with TRBJ2-3; D not resolved. The CDR3 length is 14 residues. From germline, CDR1 is SQVTM and CDR2 ANQGSEA. Trimming cost V 3 bases and J 6 bases, with 16 bases left between them.

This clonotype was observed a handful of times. For the CDR3, the DNA is TGTGCCAGCAGCCAAGGAATGGGTGGGCGGGGGAGATACAATGAGCAGTTCTTC. This sequence encodes CASSQGMGGRGRYNEQFF. The chain has TRBV3-1 and TRBJ2-1; 7 nucleotides agree with TRBD2. V dropped 1 base and J dropped 4; count of bases not matched to a gene: 13. Germline V lookup: CDR1 LGHDT, CDR2 YNNKEL (reference sequence). CDR3 size: 18 residues.

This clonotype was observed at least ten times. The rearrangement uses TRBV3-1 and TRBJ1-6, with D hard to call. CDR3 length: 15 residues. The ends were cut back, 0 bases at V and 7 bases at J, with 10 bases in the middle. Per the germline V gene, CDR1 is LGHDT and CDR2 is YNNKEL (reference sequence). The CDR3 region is CASSQDGGVNSPLHF. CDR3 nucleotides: TGTGCCAGCAGCCAAGATGGCGGGGTAAATTCACCCCTCCACTTT.

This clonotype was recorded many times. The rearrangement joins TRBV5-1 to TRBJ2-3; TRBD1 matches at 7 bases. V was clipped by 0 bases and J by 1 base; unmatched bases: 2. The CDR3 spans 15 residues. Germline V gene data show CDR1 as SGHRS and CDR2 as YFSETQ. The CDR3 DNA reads TGCGCCAGCAGCTTGGCCGACAGGGGCACAGATACGCAGTATTTT. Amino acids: CASSLADRGTDTQYF.

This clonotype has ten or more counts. CDR3 bases: TGCAGCGCTACCACCCGTGGGCCCTACGAGCAGTACTTC. Protein product: CSATTRGPYEQYF. The chain recombines TRBV29-1 with TRBJ2-7; D is undetermined. This CDR3 spans 13 amino acids. Trimming shortened V by 7 bases and J by 2 bases, and 15 bases separated the two germline ends. Germline-derived CDR1 and CDR2 are SQVTM and ANQGSEA.

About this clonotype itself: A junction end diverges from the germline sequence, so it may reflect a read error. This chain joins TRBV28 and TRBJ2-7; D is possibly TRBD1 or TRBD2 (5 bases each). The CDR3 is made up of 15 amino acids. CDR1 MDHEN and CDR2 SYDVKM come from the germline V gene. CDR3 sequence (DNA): TGTGCCAGCAGTTCCCGTCCGCTCGAGGCCCCTTCGGGGCACTTC. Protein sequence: CASSSRPLEAPSGHF.

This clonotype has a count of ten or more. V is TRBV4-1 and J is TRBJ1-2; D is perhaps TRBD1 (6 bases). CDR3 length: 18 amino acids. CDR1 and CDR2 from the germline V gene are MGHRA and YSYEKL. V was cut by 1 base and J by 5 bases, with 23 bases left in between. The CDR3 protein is CASSQGQGQTRMVYGYTF. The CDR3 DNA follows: TGCGCCAGCAGCCAAGGCCAGGGACAAACCCGGATGGTTTATGGCTACACCTTC.

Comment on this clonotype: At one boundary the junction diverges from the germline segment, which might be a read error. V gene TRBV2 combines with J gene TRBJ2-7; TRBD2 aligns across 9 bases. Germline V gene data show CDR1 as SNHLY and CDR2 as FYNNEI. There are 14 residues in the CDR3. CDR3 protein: CASSAEREAYERYF. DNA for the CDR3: TGTGCCAGCAGTGCGGAGCGGGAGGCCTACGAGCGGTACTTC. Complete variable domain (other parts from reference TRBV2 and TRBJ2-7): EPEVTQTPSHQVTQMGQEVILRCVPISNHLYFYWYRQILGQKVEFLVSFYNNEISEKSEIFDDQFSVERPDGSNFTLKIRSTKLEDSAMYFCASSAEREAYERYFGPGTRLTVT.

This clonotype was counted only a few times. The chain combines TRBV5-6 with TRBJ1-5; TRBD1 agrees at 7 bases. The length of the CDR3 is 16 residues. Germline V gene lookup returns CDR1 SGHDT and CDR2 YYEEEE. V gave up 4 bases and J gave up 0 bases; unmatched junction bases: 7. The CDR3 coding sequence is TGTGCCAGCAGCCCCTGGACAGGCTCTAGCAATCAGCCCCAGCATTTT. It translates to CASSPWTGSSNQPQHF. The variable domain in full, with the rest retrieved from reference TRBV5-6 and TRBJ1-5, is DAGVTQSPTHLIKTRGQQVTLRCSPKSGHDTVSWYQQALGQGPQFIFQYYEEEERQRGNFPDRFSGHQFPNYSSELNVNALLLGDSALYLCASSPWTGSSNQPQHFGDGTRLSIL.

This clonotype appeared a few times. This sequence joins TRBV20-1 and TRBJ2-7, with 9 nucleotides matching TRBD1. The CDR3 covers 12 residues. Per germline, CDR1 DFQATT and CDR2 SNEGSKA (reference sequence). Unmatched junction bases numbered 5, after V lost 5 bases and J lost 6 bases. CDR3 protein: CSAERTGAEQYF. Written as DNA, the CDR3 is TGCAGTGCTGAGAGGACAGGGGCCGAGCAGTACTTC.

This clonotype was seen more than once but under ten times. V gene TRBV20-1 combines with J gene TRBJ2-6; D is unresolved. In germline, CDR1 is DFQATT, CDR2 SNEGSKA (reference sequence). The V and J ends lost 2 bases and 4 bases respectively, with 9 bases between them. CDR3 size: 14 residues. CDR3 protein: CSARPPEGANVLTF. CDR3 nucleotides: TGCAGTGCTAGACCCCCCGAGGGGGCCAACGTCCTGACTTTC.

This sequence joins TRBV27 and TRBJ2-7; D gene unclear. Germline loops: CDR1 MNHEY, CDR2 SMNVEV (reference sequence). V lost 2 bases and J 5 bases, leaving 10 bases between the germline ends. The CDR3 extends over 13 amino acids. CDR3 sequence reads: CASSLRHGDEQYF. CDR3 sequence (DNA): TGTGCCAGCAGTTTAAGACACGGAGACGAGCAGTACTTC.